These 15 T cell receptor beta chains share one sample of origin, sequenced in a study of blood T cell repertoires in COVID-19 (dated by TCRdb to between 2020 and 2021). Library preparation employed the immunoSEQ multiplex PCR assay. TCRdb retrieved this table from immuneACCESS and kept in-frame rearrangements only. Not all clones are present; in checked studies, unresolved V genes account for under half, and no reason is known for the remainder. The sample table shows 350,000 or so clones, and 86% are seen once. The leading ten clones occupy roughly 4.2% of the sample. Sequenced input: PBMCs or T cells enriched from blood (not recorded which). These receptor sequences come from a middle-aged woman with acute COVID-19.

This clone was found once. The chain joins TRBV5-5 to TRBJ1-3; D not certain. The CDR3 is 15 residues long. Looked up from germline, CDR1 is SGHKS and CDR2 is YYEKEE (reference sequence). V gave up 2 bases and J gave up 0 bases, with 9 bases separating them. For the CDR3, the DNA is TGTGCCAGCAGCTTTGCCCCAGGCTCTGGAAACACCATATATTTT. Its protein is CASSFAPGSGNTIYF. The entire variable domain, with the rest obtained from reference TRBV5-5 and TRBJ1-3, is as follows: DAGVTQSPTHLIKTRGQQVTLRCSPISGHKSVSWYQQVLGQGPQFIFQYYEKEERGRGNFPDRFSARQFPNYSSELNVNALLLGDSALYLCASSFAPGSGNTIYFGEGSWLTVV.

V usage is TRBV7-6 and J usage is TRBJ1-5; 8 nucleotides agree with TRBD1. Looked up from germline, CDR1 is SGHVS and CDR2 is FNYEAQ. J gave up 0 bases and V 1 base, and 11 bases lay outside the gene matches. This CDR3 spans 19 amino acids. The CDR3 DNA reads TGTGCCAGCAGCTTAGGGCGGACAGGGATTGAGTATAGCAATCAGCCCCAGCATTTT. It codes for CASSLGRTGIEYSNQPQHF.

This rearrangement joins TRBV29-1 to TRBJ2-6; 7 bases align to TRBD2. Trimming removed 6 bases from V and 11 bases from J; junction bases left unmatched: 10. The CDR3 spans 13 residues. Germline values: CDR1 SQVTM, CDR2 ANQGSEA. The CDR3 coding sequence is TGCAGCGTCTCGGGAGGTCTAGTGGACGTCCTGACTTTC. The encoded protein is CSVSGGLVDVLTF.

The V call is TRBV25-1, the J call TRBJ1-4; tentative D call: TRBD1 (5 bases). From germline, CDR1 is MGHDK and CDR2 SYGVNS. CDR3 length: 14 amino acids. With 3 bases removed from V and 5 bases from J, the gap between germline ends came to 10 bases. The CDR3 here is CASSDRAGNEKLFF. The CDR3 coding sequence is TGTGCCAGCAGTGATCGCGCAGGGAATGAAAAACTGTTTTTT.

This rearrangement joins TRBV11-1 to TRBJ2-3, with 9 positions matching TRBD2. Germline CDR1 reads SGHAT; CDR2 reads FQDESV (reference sequence). V shed 3 bases, J shed 8 bases, and the junction held 9 bases outside the gene matches. This CDR3 contains 15 residues. CDR3 sequence: CASSLRRGGLGTQYF. CDR3 nucleotides: TGTGCCAGCAGCTTGCGGCGGGGGGGCCTTGGTACGCAGTATTTT.

The chain uses TRBV11-1 and TRBJ1-1; 9 positions agree with TRBD1. Per germline, CDR1 SGHAT and CDR2 FQDESV (reference sequence). This CDR3 region has 14 residues. The V gene end was trimmed by 3 bases and the J gene end by 6 bases; junction bases not matched to a gene: 5. CDR3 residues: CASSFWTGDAEAFF. The DNA of the CDR3 is TGTGCCAGCAGCTTCTGGACAGGGGACGCTGAAGCTTTCTTT.

V gene TRBV6-5 combines with J gene TRBJ1-5; D ambiguous. Germline CDR1 is MNHEY and CDR2 is SVGAGI. Trimming stripped 8 bases from V and 2 bases from J, with 7 bases between. There are 12 residues in the CDR3. CDR3 loop: CASGEGNQPQHF. The CDR3 DNA follows: TGTGCCAGCGGAGAGGGCAATCAGCCCCAGCATTTT.

The genes are TRBV5-6 and TRBJ2-5; D possibly corresponds to TRBD1 (6 bases). V was cut by 8 bases and J by 2 bases, with 19 bases left in between. CDR3 length equals 15 residues. Looked up from germline, CDR1 is SGHDT and CDR2 is YYEEEE. The CDR3 nucleotides read TGTGCCAGTTTCCTAGAGGGGACAAGGCAAGAGACCCAGTACTTC. Protein sequence: CASFLEGTRQETQYF.

This chain connects TRBV12-5 to TRBJ2-2; D perhaps matches TRBD2 (6 bases). Between the trimmed V and J ends, which lost 0 bases and 0 bases, there was a span of 8 bases. This CDR3 contains 16 residues. Per the germline V gene, CDR1 is LGHNT and CDR2 is FRNRAP. CDR3 coding DNA: TGTGCTAGTGGTTTGGTAATAGCGGCGAACACCGGGGAGCTGTTTTTT. Its protein product is CASGLVIAANTGELFF.

The rearrangement uses TRBV18 and TRBJ1-1; unclear D gene. Germline values: CDR1 KGHSH, CDR2 LQKENI. Trimming left V 2 bases short and J 4 bases short, with 11 bases between. This CDR3 spans 14 amino acids. The CDR3 loop is CASSPVDGVTEAFF. CDR3 coding DNA: TGTGCCAGCTCACCAGTAGACGGGGTCACTGAAGCTTTCTTT.

The chain is built from TRBV10-3 and TRBJ2-7; maybe TRBD2 (6 bases). This CDR3 is built from 12 residues. Germline V CDR1 and CDR2: ENHRY, SYGVKD. Trimming pared 9 bases from V and 5 bases from J, leaving 14 bases between. This chain's CDR3 is CAIARELNEQYF. The CDR3 DNA is TGTGCCATTGCTCGGGAGCTCAACGAGCAGTACTTC.

The CDR3 DNA reads TGTGCCAGCAGTTTATCCCCCCTCTATGGCTACACCTTC. Protein product: CASSLSPLYGYTF. The chain has TRBV28 and TRBJ1-2; D unclear. The germline CDR1 and CDR2 sequences are MDHEN and SYDVKM. Trimming took 1 base from V and 4 from J, leaving 7 bases between them. This CDR3 has 13 residues.

The chain couples TRBV7-3 to TRBJ2-3; 8 bases map to TRBD2. Germline trimming cut 5 bases from V and 0 bases from J; bases unmatched to any gene: 7. The V gene's germline CDR1 is SGHTA and CDR2 FQGTGA. The CDR3 runs 16 residues. For the CDR3, the DNA is TGTGCCAGCAGCCTAAATAGCGGGGCTAGCACAGATACGCAGTATTTT. Protein: CASSLNSGASTDTQYF. The full variable domain, completed using reference TRBV7-3 and TRBJ2-3, is GAGVSQTPSNKVTEKGKYVELRCDPISGHTALYWYRQSLGQGPEFLIYFQGTGAADDSGLPNDRFFAVRPEGSVSTLKIQRTERGDSAVYLCASSLNSGASTDTQYFGPGTRLTVL.

The rearrangement links TRBV27 to TRBJ1-4; the D gene is possibly TRBD1 (5 bases). CDR3 size: 15 residues. Germline-derived CDR1 and CDR2 are MNHEY and SMNVEV (reference sequence). The V end lost 6 bases, the J end lost 5 bases, and 16 bases lay between the germline ends. CDR3 bases: TGTGCCAGCAGAATGGCAGGGCTTGGGAATGAAAAACTGTTTTTT. Translated: CASRMAGLGNEKLFF.

The sample holds a few counts of this clone. The rearrangement links TRBV6-6 to TRBJ1-6, with 7 positions matching TRBD1. CDR3 length: 16 residues. V lost 6 bases to trimming and J lost 5 bases; unmatched junction nucleotides: 10. CDR1 and CDR2 from the germline V gene are MNHNY and SVGAGI (reference sequence). The CDR3 nucleotides read TGTGCCAGCAGGATATCCCGGGACAGAGATAATTCACCCCTCCACTTT. Translating it yields CASRISRDRDNSPLHF.